These 14 T cell receptor beta chains came from one sample sequenced in a study of identifying expanded T cells in peripheral blood. Data came from immunoSEQ multiplex PCR; TCRdb stores just in-frame clones and leaves some out. The sample consists of roughly 100,000 clones, 88% of them appearing once. The specimen was blood. These TCRs come from a person aged 18 to 75 in good health.

J is TRBJ2-1 and V is TRBV19; D call uncertain. The V gene lost 1 base and the J gene lost 5 bases, with 6 bases spanning the gap. CDR3 size: 13 residues. CDR1 is LNHDA, CDR2 SQIVND, per germline (reference sequence). CDR3 nucleotide sequence: TGTGCCAGTAGTATAGGGCAGAACAATGAGCAGTTCTTC. Protein: CASSIGQNNEQFF.

This clone was observed a single time. V is TRBV30 and J is TRBJ1-5; possible D gene TRBD1, 5 bases. Germline values: CDR1 GTSNPN, CDR2 SVGIG (reference sequence). CDR3 length: 13 amino acids. Trimming removed 2 bases from V and 4 bases from J, with 9 bases in between. Here the CDR3 DNA reads TGTGCCTGGAGTTACGACAGAAATCAGCCCCAGCATTTT. Amino acid sequence: CAWSYDRNQPQHF.

This chain links TRBV6-1 with TRBJ1-2, with D possibly being TRBD1 (5 bases). Germline V gives CDR1 MNHNS, CDR2 SASEGT. The CDR3 sequence is 13 residues long. Trimming stripped 2 bases from V and 8 bases from J, with 12 bases between. CDR3 in amino acids: CASSETGTGGYTF. CDR3 DNA sequence: TGTGCCAGCAGTGAAACCGGGACGGGGGGCTACACCTTC.

V and J are TRBV6-6 and TRBJ2-1, with D perhaps matching TRBD2 (5 bases). The germline V gene encodes CDR1 MNHNY and CDR2 SVGAGI (reference sequence). Trimming took 6 bases from V and 6 from J, leaving 21 bases between them. CDR3 length: 16 residues. The CDR3 loop is CASRSPGFSRSNEQFF. The CDR3 region has the DNA TGTGCCAGCAGATCACCGGGATTTAGTCGGTCCAATGAGCAGTTCTTC.

The chain is built from TRBV30 and TRBJ1-6, with D possibly being TRBD1 (6 bases). CDR3 length: 13 residues. V was pared by 1 base and J by 7 bases, with 8 bases between. Germline CDR1 is GTSNPN and CDR2 is SVGIG (reference sequence). For the CDR3, the DNA is TGTGCCTGGAGTGAGGGGGGGAATTCACCCCTCCACTTT. This gives the protein CAWSEGGNSPLHF.

V usage is TRBV19 and J usage is TRBJ1-5; TRBD1 is a possible D gene (5 bases). The CDR3 is 15 residues long. The V gene lost 2 bases and the J gene lost 3 bases, with 11 bases spanning the gap. The germline V gene encodes CDR1 LNHDA and CDR2 SQIVND (reference sequence). CDR3 DNA sequence: TGTGCCAGTAGTATAACGGGGCAGTCCAATCAGCCCCAGCATTTT. Its translation: CASSITGQSNQPQHF.

The count of this clone is one. The chain joins TRBV4-3 to TRBJ2-1; D may match TRBD1 or TRBD2 (6 bases each). This CDR3 spans 16 amino acids. Trimming cost V 0 bases and J 5 bases, with 14 bases left between them. CDR1 and CDR2 (germline): LGHNA, YSLEER. The CDR3 loop reads CASSQDQAGGNNEQFF. CDR3 coding DNA: TGCGCCAGCAGCCAAGATCAAGCCGGGGGCAACAATGAGCAGTTCTTC.

The chain combines TRBV6-1 with TRBJ2-7; TRBD1 matches at 9 bases. Germline V CDR1 and CDR2: MNHNS, SASEGT. The V gene end was trimmed by 4 bases and the J gene end by 6 bases; junction bases not matched to a gene: 10. The CDR3 loop spans 15 amino acids. The CDR3 here is CASSGLRTGAREQYF. The CDR3 DNA reads TGTGCCAGCAGTGGCCTCCGGACAGGGGCCCGCGAGCAGTACTTC.

This chain links TRBV4-2 with TRBJ1-4; 7 nucleotides line up with TRBD1. Germline V gives CDR1 LGHNA, CDR2 YNFKEQ. V shed 4 bases, J shed 4 bases, and the junction held 3 bases outside the gene matches. This CDR3 is 14 amino acids long. The CDR3 DNA reads TGTGCCAGCAGCCCGGGACAGATTAATGAAAAACTGTTTTTT. This gives the protein CASSPGQINEKLFF.

The rearrangement joins TRBV5-1 to TRBJ2-1, with D perhaps given as TRBD1 or TRBD2 (5 bases each). The CDR3 extends over 12 amino acids. Deletions cut 6 bases from V and 13 bases from J, with 17 bases between. Germline CDR1 SGHRS, CDR2 YFSETQ. For the CDR3, the DNA is TGCGCCAGCATGGGGGACGGTTGGGGACAGTTCTTC. Translating gives CASMGDGWGQFF.

The chain links TRBV13 to TRBJ2-2; D gene unclear. The CDR3 has 11 residues. Germline CDR1 and CDR2: PRHDT and FYEKMQ (reference sequence). V was cut by 5 bases and J by 10 bases, with 8 bases left in between. DNA for the CDR3: TGTGCCAGCAGCGCTACGAAGGAGCTGTTTTTT. Its translation: CASSATKELFF.

The chain's CDR3 is CASSDSSKTGVTGELFF. CDR3 nucleotides: TGTGCCAGCAGTGACTCCTCGAAAACAGGGGTCACCGGGGAGCTGTTTTTT. The chain combines TRBV6-4 with TRBJ2-2, with 7 bases identical to TRBD1. CDR1 is MRHNA and CDR2 is SNTAGT in the germline V gene. The V gene end was trimmed by 0 bases and the J gene end by 4 bases; junction bases not matched to a gene: 8. The CDR3 covers 17 residues.

The chain joins TRBV6-7 to TRBJ2-3; weak D call: TRBD2 (5 bases). TRBV6-7 has ORF status, its function being uncertain. This CDR3 has 14 amino acids. Between the trimmed V and J ends, which lost 6 bases and 2 bases, there was a span of 12 bases. CDR3 amino acids: CASSPSGYTDTQYF. The DNA of the CDR3 is TGTGCCAGCAGCCCGAGCGGATACACAGATACGCAGTATTTT.

The V gene is TRBV5-6, the J gene TRBJ2-2; D is perhaps TRBD1 (6 bases). V was clipped by 4 bases and J by 5 bases, with 15 bases between them. Germline-derived CDR1 and CDR2 are SGHDT and YYEEEE. The CDR3 spans 15 residues. Here the CDR3 reads CASSRQALGTGELFF. The CDR3 DNA follows: TGTGCCAGCAGCCGACAGGCCCTTGGAACCGGGGAGCTGTTTTTT.